The present T cell receptor (beta chain) was sequenced within a study of blood T cells in healthy people across ages. PCR was performed a second time for about 7 to 12 cycles using a sample-barcoded 5' primer and a J-beta primer mix. Unique molecular identifiers of 12 random nucleotides labeled each cDNA. At least 2.5 million CDR3-containing paired-end reads were obtained per sample. One entry per CDR3 protein results from TCRdb running MiXCR on the 5' RACE reads. This sample yields hundreds of thousands of distinct CDR3 sequences, of which around two fifths are seen a single time; under 20% belongs to the top ten. The sample providers were healthy Caucasian people from Russia, aged about 6 to 90. The CDR3 runs 13 residues. The germline V gene has CDR1 DFQATT and CDR2 SNEGSKA (reference sequence). Trimming left V 4 bases short and J 0 bases short, with 9 bases between.

Material for sequencing was blood. This receptor was identified in a man in his 60s in good health. The chain links TRBV20-1 to TRBJ1-1; D ambiguous. CDR3 sequence (DNA): TGCAGTGCTAAGGGTAGCATGAACACTGAAGCTTTCTTT. This codes for CSAKGSMNTEAFF.